This T cell receptor beta chain emerged from a study of shared clonotypes between healthy human individuals. Study-level background: CD4 naive and memory got three plates each, CD8 naive two, CD8 memory one.

Study-level findings and limits: It was expected that sequencing depth would affect clonotype sharing among donors. The small donor group covered limited genetic and exposure diversity.

Note on this clone: The antigen remains unidentified. Other DNA sequences in the sample encode the same CDR3.

Sequencing was performed with immunoSEQ multiplex PCR; in TCRdb, only in-frame clones are kept and a portion is missing. The repertoire holds almost 750,000 clones, with approximately 77% as singletons. J lost 2 bases, V lost 3 bases, and 2 bases had no gene match. This CDR3 region has 14 residues. The germline gives CDR1 MNHEY, CDR2 SMNVEV (reference sequence). V usage is TRBV27 and J usage is TRBJ1-1, with 8 bases fitting TRBD1. Sequencing was carried out using memory CD4+ T cells sorted from blood. The subset here: CD45RA-negative fraction. This sequence was found in a woman in her twenties or thirties in good health. The CDR3 reads CASSFRGRNTEAFF. DNA for the CDR3: TGTGCCAGCAGTTTCAGGGGGCGAAACACTGAAGCTTTCTTT.